These T cell receptor beta chains were read from a single sample in a study of beta chain features in type 1 diabetes. Method: immunoSEQ multiplex PCR; TCRdb's copy keeps in-frame clones and lacks some. The table lists just over 450,000 clones, roughly 31% of them singletons. Sequences were obtained from naive CD4+ T cells from blood. These receptors were collected from a man between 18 and 29 years old in good health. Both conserved end residues are part of each CDR3. Fields, in order: CDR3 protein, CDR3 length, V gene, J gene.

CDR3: CASLAAGGREQYF
length: 13
V: TRBV25-1
J: TRBJ2-7

CDR3: CASSRDTDTQYF
length: 12
V: TRBV7-2
J: TRBJ2-3

CDR3: CASSQERDTQYF
length: 12
V: TRBV14
J: TRBJ2-3

CDR3: CASSLDLAREQFF
length: 13
V: TRBV11-2
J: TRBJ2-1

CDR3: CASSQRLAGVQGETQYF
length: 17
V: TRBV7-8
J: TRBJ2-5

CDR3: CASSFLSGTGSGANVLTF
length: 18
V: TRBV27
J: TRBJ2-6

CDR3: CAWVGTYEQYF
length: 11
V: TRBV30
J: TRBJ2-7

CDR3: CASSVVLAGGTDTQYF
length: 16
V: TRBV9
J: TRBJ2-3

CDR3: CASRKTGDLYGYTF
length: 14
V: TRBV25-1
J: TRBJ1-2

CDR3: CASSSSSYEQYF
length: 12
V: TRBV28
J: TRBJ2-7

CDR3: CASSVVGNTGEKLFF
length: 15
V: TRBV9
J: TRBJ1-4

CDR3: CASSPGQTLGETQYF
length: 15
V: TRBV28
J: TRBJ2-5

CDR3: CASSFSLSDDTETQYF
length: 16
V: TRBV27
J: TRBJ2-5

CDR3: CAWSVRGGSSNELF
length: 14
V: TRBV30
J: TRBJ2-1

CDR3: CASSQDPGMLNEQFF
length: 15
V: TRBV4-1
J: TRBJ2-1

CDR3: CASSTAREYQETQYF
length: 15
V: TRBV5-4
J: TRBJ2-5